This T cell receptor beta chain comes out of a study of breast tumors, draining lymph nodes, adjacent tissues. Study observations and caveats: Tumor repertoires ranked between lymph nodes and nontumor tissue in diversity, with V and J gene preferences. Most tumor T cells seemingly derive from lymph node, then expand in tumor.

The lymph nodes were axillary draining lymph nodes from breast cancer patients. TCRdb passed the multiplex PCR reads through MiXCR, listing each CDR3 protein once. Of some 140,000 distinct CDR3 sequences listed, 20% to 25% are singletons. Remarks on this clonotype: Its antigen is still unknown. This may arise from a read error, as a much more abundant clone is one base away.

The CDR3 length is 15 residues. CDR1 and CDR2 from the germline V gene are SNHLY and FYNNEI. The receptor was derived from a female donor with breast cancer. Some clones in this sample may be carry-over from other donors' samples. The rearrangement links TRBV2 to TRBJ2-1; 9 bases fit TRBD2. Input material: axillary lymph node tissue. CDR3 region: CASSGSGSRDKEQFF. The CDR3 nucleotides read TGTGCCAGCAGCGGTAGCGGGAGTAGGGACAAGGAGCAGTTCTTC. The whole variable domain, filled in from reference TRBV2 and TRBJ2-1, reads EPEVTQTPSHQVTQMGQEVILRCVPISNHLYFYWYRQILGQKVEFLVSFYNNEISEKSEIFDDQFSVERPDGSNFTLKIRSTKLEDSAMYFCASSGSGSRDKEQFFGPGTRLTVL.